These T cell receptor beta chains were read from a single sample in a study of CXCR3-negative and CXCR3-positive naive CD8 T cells. TCRdb re-called the 5' RACE reads and catalogs CDR3 proteins one per entry, DNA excluded. This sample's clone table lists about 98,000 distinct CDR3 sequences. Sequenced input: naive CXCR3+ CD8+ T cells from blood. These receptor sequences come from a human donor in good health. Some clones in this sample may be carry-over from other donors' samples. The CDR3 runs from the conserved cysteine through the conserved F or W.

>TRBV6-1|TRBJ2-7|14
CASSVWRTNYEQYF
>TRBV28|TRBJ2-7|14
CASGSTGRVNEQYF
>TRBV10-3|TRBJ1-5|15
CAISELHRGDQPQHF
>TRBV7-7|TRBJ1-1|13
CASSFTANTEAFF
>TRBV7-6|TRBJ2-7|14
CASSFGTGPYEQYF
>TRBV25-1|TRBJ2-2|18
CASSGYLGLAENTGELFF
>TRBV2|TRBJ2-2|15
CASTAGTGHTGELFF
>TRBV7-6|TRBJ2-1|15
CASSSAGITYNEQFF
>TRBV5-5|TRBJ1-1|14
CASSLRGIVTEAFF
>TRBV29-1|TRBJ2-1|19
CSVDFLAGGTGPDYNEQFF
>TRBV10-3|TRBJ2-7|11
CAISEAYEQYF
>TRBV7-9|TRBJ2-1|17
CASSLLNPGSSYNEQFF
>TRBV27|TRBJ2-3|15
CASRTGTHAPDTQYF
>TRBV29-1|TRBJ2-7|14
CSVERPRGGGEQYF
>TRBV24-1|TRBJ2-3|16
CATREDSRERPDTQYF
>TRBV27|TRBJ2-7|15
CASSLTRAPTDEQYF
>TRBV19|TRBJ2-1|12
CATRALGDEQFF
>TRBV12-3/TRBV12-4|TRBJ2-1|15
CASSLTSGAHNEQFF
>TRBV9|TRBJ2-3|13
CASSVVEADTQYF
>TRBV29-1|TRBJ2-1|15
CSVEDAGGSYNEQFF
>TRBV7-9|TRBJ1-1|12
CASSLIESEAFF
>TRBV12-3/TRBV12-4|TRBJ2-5|16
CASSQGDGRAAETQYF
>TRBV15|TRBJ1-1|15
CATRREDPPTVEAFF
>TRBV27|TRBJ2-2|14
CASSPQGGGGELFF
>TRBV27|TRBJ2-7|13
CASSYGTGREQYF
>TRBV7-6|TRBJ2-7|13
CASSFPSSYEQYF
>TRBV5-1|TRBJ2-7|14
CASSGLDRSYEQYF
>TRBV6-5|TRBJ2-3|14
CASSSEGGTDTQYF
>TRBV7-6|TRBJ2-1|15
CASSQTSAGYNEQFF
>TRBV6-5|TRBJ2-3|15
CASRQTGGFADTQYF
>TRBV4-3|TRBJ2-7|15
CASSQDFGDFREQYF
>TRBV29-1|TRBJ2-1|13
CSVAQGYYNEQFF
>TRBV7-6|TRBJ1-5|14
CASSLGGGNQPQHF
>TRBV20-1|TRBJ2-7|14
CSAGQELRVYEQYF
>TRBV19|TRBJ2-1|12
CASSIGGHKQFF
>TRBV7-2|TRBJ2-3|15
CASSAPDMVFDTQYF
>TRBV7-9|TRBJ2-3|17
CASSSSSEPRSTDTQYF